The rows below give T cell receptor beta chains drawn from one sample of a study of beta chain features in type 1 diabetes. The assay was immunoSEQ multiplex PCR, and TCRdb's table has in-frame clones only and misses some. Here the sample spans 110,000 or so clones, approximately 37% being singletons. The specimen was stem cell memory CD4+ T cells from blood. Receptors originate from a woman aged 18-30 years in good health. The CDR3 runs from the conserved cysteine through the conserved F or W. Fields, in order: J gene, V gene, clone size, D gene, CDR3 DNA, CDR3 protein. A D gene is named only where the DNA matches it firmly. The listing skips clone size in some rows; elsewhere it reads once, few, many or a size class.

>TRBJ2-3|TRBV18|-|TRBD2
TGTGCCAGCTCACCCACTAGCGGGAGGATCGATACGCAGTATTTT
CASSPTSGRIDTQYF
>TRBJ2-7|TRBV20-1|-|TRBD1
TGCAGTGCTGCGACAGGGCACGAGCAGTACTTC
CSAATGHEQYF
>TRBJ2-1|TRBV13|-|-
TGTGCCAGCAGAGATCTAAACAATGAGCAGTTCTTC
CASRDLNNEQFF
>TRBJ2-3|TRBV28|few|TRBD2
TGTGCCAGCAGTAATAGCGGGGTCACAGATACGCAGTATTTT
CASSNSGVTDTQYF
>TRBJ2-7|TRBV7-9|few|-
TGTGCCAGCAGCCAGCAGGGCTCCTACGAGCAGTACTTC
CASSQQGSYEQYF
>TRBJ2-6|TRBV5-1|-|-
TGCGCCAGCAGCTTGGGCAGCTCTGGGGCCAACGTCCTGACTTTC
CASSLGSSGANVLTF
>TRBJ2-1|TRBV18|-|TRBD2
TGTGCCAGCTCACCACCTAGACTAGCGGACTACAATGAGCAGTTCTTC
CASSPPRLADYNEQFF
>TRBJ1-2|TRBV5-1|-|-
TGCGCCAGCAGCCCACAGACAGGCTATGGCTACACCTTC
CASSPQTGYGYTF
>TRBJ2-3|TRBV18|few|-
TGTGCCAGCTCACCAAGCGGGCCCCGCACAGATACGCAGTATTTT
CASSPSGPRTDTQYF
>TRBJ2-1|TRBV5-1|few|-
TGCGCCAGCAGCCCCTATTCGGGATTCTCCTACAATGAGCAGTTCTTC
CASSPYSGFSYNEQFF
>TRBJ2-7|TRBV30|few|TRBD1
TGTGCCTGGACCCTAGGACAGGGCTCCTACGAGCAGTACTTC
CAWTLGQGSYEQYF
>TRBJ2-7|TRBV28|-|TRBD2
TGTGCCAGCAGGGGGACTAGCGGGAGAGAGAGCTACGAGCAGTACTTC
CASRGTSGRESYEQYF
>TRBJ2-1|TRBV27|-|TRBD2
TGTGCCAGCAGTGCCATGGGTAGCGGGAGGGCCGACGAGCAGTTCTTC
CASSAMGSGRADEQFF
>TRBJ1-1|TRBV7-9|-|-
TGTGCCAGCAGCTTAGCCCGGGGGGAAGCTTTCTTT
CASSLARGEAFF
>TRBJ2-1|TRBV7-6|-|TRBD2
TGTGCCAGCAGCTTACCCCGACTAGCGGACCTACGCGGTGAGCAGTTCTTC
CASSLPRLADLRGEQFF
>TRBJ2-1|TRBV5-1|-|-
TGCGCCAGCAGCTTGGCCCAACGAGATTATGAGCAGTTCTTC
CASSLAQRDYEQFF
>TRBJ2-1|TRBV6-6|-|TRBD1
TGTGCCAGCACCACCGGGACAGGGGGCTTTCGGCAGTTCTTC
CASTTGTGGFRQFF
>TRBJ2-7|TRBV12-5|few|-
TGTGCTAGTGGTTTGGTAGTTGGACAGATTTTCTACGAGCAGTACTTC
CASGLVVGQIFYEQYF
>TRBJ1-5|TRBV6-5|-|-
TGTGCCAGCAGCGGACGGGACAATCAGCCCCAGCATTTT
CASSGRDNQPQHF
>TRBJ1-1|TRBV11-2|-|TRBD1
TGTGCCAGCAGCTATACAGGGGGAGGGACTGAAGCTTTCTTT
CASSYTGGGTEAFF
>TRBJ2-7|TRBV6-5|-|TRBD1
TGTGCCAGCAGTTACTACCCGGACAGGGGGCGCGAGCAGTACTTC
CASSYYPDRGREQYF
>TRBJ1-5|TRBV6-5|-|TRBD1
TGTGCCAGCAGGGCCTTACAGGGGTTCAATCAGCCCCAGCATTTT
CASRALQGFNQPQHF
>TRBJ1-1|TRBV5-1|few|-
TGCGCCAGCGTTGGGGGGGGGCGGAACACTGAAGCTTTCTTT
CASVGGGRNTEAFF
>TRBJ2-7|TRBV16|few|-
TGTGCCAGCAGCCAATTGTCGGAGGAGCAGTACTTC
CASSQLSEEQYF
>TRBJ2-7|TRBV6-1|-|TRBD1
TGTGCCACCATTGGCCGGACAGGGTCCTACGAGCAGTACTTC
CATIGRTGSYEQYF
>TRBJ2-7|TRBV5-1|-|TRBD2
TGCGCCAGCAGTGCAGCTAGCGGCTACGAGCAGTACTTC
CASSAASGYEQYF
>TRBJ1-2|TRBV29-1|-|TRBD1
TGCAGCGTTGGTGGAGGCAGGGGGCGAGGTGGCTACACCTTC
CSVGGGRGRGGYTF
>TRBJ2-1|TRBV4-2|-|-
TGTGCCAGCAGCCAGGCTTATTCTAGCTCCTACAATGAGCAGTTCTTC
CASSQAYSSSYNEQFF
>TRBJ1-1|TRBV30|few|-
TGTGCCTGGAGTAAGGGGACAAACACTGAAGCTTTCTTT
CAWSKGTNTEAFF
>TRBJ1-2|TRBV30|-|TRBD1
TGTGCCTGGGAGGGGACAGGGGGTCGTCGTGGCTACACCTTC
CAWEGTGGRRGYTF
>TRBJ2-1|TRBV5-4|-|TRBD2
TGTGCCAGCATAACTAGCGGGAGTGATGAGCAGTTCTTC
CASITSGSDEQFF
>TRBJ2-7|TRBV7-8|few|TRBD1
TGTGCCAGCAGCGCGCAGGGGGCGGTAGGGGAGCAGTACTTC
CASSAQGAVGEQYF
>TRBJ1-2|TRBV29-1|-|TRBD1
TGCAGCGTTGTCGGACAGGGTGGTGGCTACACCTTC
CSVVGQGGGYTF
>TRBJ1-1|TRBV6-5|-|-
TGTGCCAGCAGTCCCACGGGGTTTGAAGCTTTCTTT
CASSPTGFEAFF
>TRBJ2-5|TRBV2|few|TRBD2
TGTGCCAGCAAACTCGGGACTAGCGGGAGGCAGACCCAGTACTTC
CASKLGTSGRQTQYF
>TRBJ2-1|TRBV25-1|few|-
TGTGCCAGCAGTGAACCCTTTTGGGACGGGCGGGACTACAATGAGCAGTTCTTC
CASSEPFWDGRDYNEQFF
>TRBJ1-2|TRBV4-3|few|TRBD1
TGCGCCAGCAGCCAAGACGGGACAGGGAACTATGGCTACACCTTC
CASSQDGTGNYGYTF
>TRBJ2-7|TRBV7-9|few|TRBD1
TGTGCCAGCAGCCCCCTGGGGGGACAGGCCGCTTCCTACGAGCAGTACTTC
CASSPLGGQAASYEQYF
>TRBJ2-6|TRBV27|-|-
TGTGCCAGCGGCCTACAGGGAGCTGGGGCCAACGTCCTGACTTTC
CASGLQGAGANVLTF
>TRBJ2-1|TRBV28|-|TRBD1
TGTGCCAGCAGCCAAACAGGGGGCAGCTACAATGAGCAGTTCTTC
CASSQTGGSYNEQFF
>TRBJ2-3|TRBV5-6|-|TRBD2
TGTGCCAGCAGCTTGGGGCTAGCGGCCCGCACAGATACGCAGTATTTT
CASSLGLAARTDTQYF
>TRBJ2-1|TRBV10-3|-|TRBD2
TGTGCCGCCGGGACTAGCGCTAACAATGAGCAGTTCTTC
CAAGTSANNEQFF
>TRBJ1-3|TRBV6-5|-|-
TGTGCCAGCAGTTACTCTAGTCGAAGATCTGGAAACACCATATATTTT
CASSYSSRRSGNTIYF
>TRBJ2-2|TRBV11-2|-|TRBD2
TGTGCCAGCAGCTTAGGTAGCGGGAGGTACGGGGAGCTGTTTTTT
CASSLGSGRYGELFF
>TRBJ2-1|TRBV11-2|few|-
TGTGCCAGCAGCCCCCGACAGACTGAGCAGTTCTTC
CASSPRQTEQFF
>TRBJ2-4|TRBV30|-|-
TGTGCCTGGAGGGACAAGGGAAACTTAGCCAAAAACATTCAGTACTTC
CAWRDKGNLAKNIQYF